Below are 19 T cell receptor beta chains sequenced from a single sample in a study of blood T cells in healthy people across ages. The use of a sample-barcoded 5' primer and a J-beta primer mix characterized a second PCR of about 7 to 12 cycles. Via MiXCR, TCRdb re-called the 5' RACE reads, giving one row per CDR3 protein. Here the sample spans hundreds of thousands of distinct CDR3 sequences, around two fifths being singletons. The specimen was blood. These receptors all stem from a man aged 60-69 years in good health.

V is TRBV29-1 and J is TRBJ1-1; D call uncertain. Germline V gives CDR1 SQVTM, CDR2 ANQGSEA. CDR3 length: 14 amino acids. The V end was cut by 7 bases, the J end by 8 bases, with 23 bases between. CDR3 DNA: TGCAGCGCGGCCCAGGTGGTATGGCCCACCGAAGCTTTCTTT. It specifies CSAAQVVWPTEAFF.

As for this clonotype: The junction and the germline gene differ at one end; a read error may be behind it. This rearrangement joins TRBV10-3 to TRBJ2-7; 9 nucleotides align to TRBD1. CDR3 length: 15 residues. Germline V gene lookup returns CDR1 ENHRY and CDR2 SYGVKD. The CDR3 DNA sequence: TGTGCCGTCAGTTCTCAATGGGACAGGGACTACGAGCAGTACTTC. Its protein product is CAVSSQWDRDYEQYF.

J is TRBJ2-1 and V is TRBV6-4, with 8 bases matching TRBD2. The CDR3 sequence is 13 residues long. Germline V CDR1 and CDR2: MRHNA, SNTAGT. The V gene end was trimmed by 10 bases and the J gene end by 7 bases; junction bases not matched to a gene: 9. CDR3 sequence reads: CATRASGFNEQFF. The CDR3 nucleotides read TGTGCCACCCGGGCTAGCGGGTTTAATGAGCAGTTCTTC.

V usage is TRBV29-1 and J usage is TRBJ2-7; no reliable D call. In germline, CDR1 is SQVTM, CDR2 ANQGSEA. This CDR3 region has 12 residues. V lost 5 bases and J 2 bases, leaving 10 bases between the germline ends. The CDR3 bases are TGCAGCGTTACGAGTAGGGCCTACGAGCAGTACTTC. Its protein product is CSVTSRAYEQYF.

The chain links TRBV7-2 to TRBJ2-5, with TRBD2 as a possible D gene (6 bases). The DNA end is more similar to TRBJ2-1, so the J call may be wrong. This CDR3 comprises 14 residues. Germline CDR1 SGHTA, CDR2 FQGNSA. Written as DNA, the CDR3 is TGTGCCAGCAGCTTAAGGCGGGGCCAAGAGACCCAGTTCTTC. It is translated as CASSLRRGQETQFF.

CDR3 DNA sequence: TGTGCCAGCAGCGTAGCGAGTTCAAATTCACCCCTCCACTTT. Protein sequence: CASSVASSNSPLHF. This chain uses TRBV9 with TRBJ1-6, with no clear D. The length of the CDR3 is 14 residues. Trimming left V 0 bases short and J 7 bases short, with 8 bases between. The germline V gene encodes CDR1 SGDLS and CDR2 YYNGEE.

The rearrangement uses TRBV4-3 and TRBJ1-2, with D perhaps matching TRBD1 (5 bases). The CDR3 is made up of 15 amino acids. Trimming took off 7 bases at V and 8 bases at J, with 23 bases between the two ends. Germline V gene lookup returns CDR1 LGHNA and CDR2 YSLEER. The CDR3 coding sequence is TGCGCCAGCAAGCCCGCCCAGGGAACACTAAGGGGCTACACCTTC. Translating gives CASKPAQGTLRGYTF.

The chain recombines TRBV12-3 or TRBV12-4 with TRBJ1-1; D gene ambiguous. The CDR3 runs 12 residues. Between the trimmed V and J ends, which lost 8 bases and 6 bases, there was a span of 13 bases. DNA for the CDR3: TGTGCCAGCGAAAAGGGAGGTCCTGAAGCTTTCTTT. It encodes CASEKGGPEAFF.

This clonotype was recorded a few times. The chain joins TRBV3-1 to TRBJ2-7; maybe TRBD2 (5 bases). Trimming took off 3 bases at V and 2 bases at J, with 17 bases between the two ends. In germline, CDR1 is LGHDT, CDR2 YNNKEL (reference sequence). This CDR3 comprises 16 residues. The CDR3 protein is CASSQAGVSYPYEQYF. The CDR3, as DNA: TGTGCCAGCAGCCAGGCCGGGGTATCCTACCCCTACGAGCAGTACTTC.

With regard to this clonotype: At one of its ends the junction is not consistent with the germline gene, which may arise from a read error. The chain carries TRBV7-9 and TRBJ2-5; D not resolved. The germline gives CDR1 SEHNR, CDR2 FQNEAQ (reference sequence). The CDR3 contains 11 residues. The CDR3 is CTSSLAETQYF. The CDR3 nucleotides read TGTACCAGCAGCTTAGCAGAGACCCAGTACTTC.

This clonotype has more than one count but fewer than ten. V gene TRBV12-3 or TRBV12-4 combines with J gene TRBJ2-3; 15 positions agree with TRBD2. The CDR3 is 17 residues long. V shed 4 bases, J shed 7 bases, and the junction held 9 bases outside the gene matches. As DNA, the CDR3 is TGTGCCAGCAGTTACGGCCTCGGGACTAGCGGGGGGAATACGCAGTATTTT. Translating it yields CASSYGLGTSGGNTQYF.

This CDR3 is CASSPSTGTGGNEQFF. In nucleotides, the CDR3 is TGCGCCAGCAGCCCCAGTACCGGGACAGGGGGTAATGAGCAGTTCTTC. This sequence joins TRBV5-1 and TRBJ2-1; 11 bases map to TRBD1. The CDR3 runs 16 residues. Germline CDR1 SGHRS, CDR2 YFSETQ. V lost 4 bases to trimming and J lost 7 bases; unmatched junction nucleotides: 10. Complete variable domain (other parts from reference TRBV5-1 and TRBJ2-1): KAGVTQTPRYLIKTRGQQVTLSCSPISGHRSVSWYQQTPGQGLQFLFEYFSETQRNKGNFPGRFSGRQFSNSRSEMNVSTLELGDSALYLCASSPSTGTGGNEQFFGPGTRLTVL.

The gene calls are TRBV5-1 and TRBJ2-7, with TRBD1 identical over 11 bases. J lost 6 bases, V lost 4 bases, and 6 bases had no gene match. Germline V gives CDR1 SGHRS, CDR2 YFSETQ. CDR3 length: 14 residues. In DNA form, the CDR3 reads TGCGCCAGCAGCATAAGGACAGGGGGCGCCGAGCAGTACTTC. Residues: CASSIRTGGAEQYF.

In regard to this clonotype: One end of the junction is discordant with germline, which a read error may explain. The chain joins TRBV20-1 to TRBJ2-1, with 8 positions matching TRBD2. The germline CDR1 and CDR2 sequences are DFQATT and SNEGSKA (reference sequence). CDR3 length: 12 amino acids. CDR3 bases: TGCAGGGCTAAAGCGGGGGCTAATGAGCAGTTCTTC. It yields the protein CRAKAGANEQFF.

The J gene is TRBJ1-6, the V gene TRBV20-1; possible D gene TRBD1, 5 bases. This CDR3 contains 16 residues. Germline CDR1 and CDR2: DFQATT and SNEGSKA (reference sequence). V lost 0 bases and J 11 bases, leaving 20 bases between the germline ends. The CDR3 DNA follows: TGCAGTGCTAGAGATTCCCAGGGTGCGATTAAAACACCCCTCCACTTT. Its protein product is CSARDSQGAIKTPLHF.

The chain carries TRBV3-1 and TRBJ1-5; D gene uncertain. Germline CDR1 is LGHDT and CDR2 is YNNKEL (reference sequence). The CDR3 runs to 14 residues. V lost 4 bases and J 6 bases, leaving 13 bases between the germline ends. The CDR3 here is CASSLIPAGQPQHF. The DNA of the CDR3 is TGTGCCAGCAGCCTAATTCCCGCCGGTCAGCCCCAGCATTTT.

V and J are TRBV6-6 and TRBJ2-4; D gene ambiguous. The CDR3 is 15 residues long. V lost 0 bases and J lost 13, with 19 bases in between. Germline loops: CDR1 MNHNY, CDR2 SVGAGI (reference sequence). CDR3 loop: CASSYSSQSSYGQYF. In DNA, the CDR3 is TGTGCCAGCAGTTACTCTAGCCAGTCTTCCTACGGGCAGTACTTC.

This clonotype has more than one count but fewer than ten. The rearrangement joins TRBV7-9 to TRBJ1-2; no definite D call. Trimming removed 5 bases at V and 7 bases at J, with 20 bases between. The length of the CDR3 is 15 residues. Germline CDR1 is SEHNR and CDR2 is FQNEAQ (reference sequence). CDR3 DNA: TGTGCCAGCAGCCGGAGCCCCGGGTCCTATGGTGGCTACACCTTC. Residues: CASSRSPGSYGGYTF.

The chain joins TRBV7-9 to TRBJ2-3; D perhaps matches TRBD2 (6 bases). CDR3 size: 15 residues. Trimming cost V 1 base and J 6 bases, with 14 bases left between them. Per the germline V gene, CDR1 is SEHNR and CDR2 is FQNEAQ (reference sequence). The CDR3 loop is CASSLDSASVDTQYF. CDR3 in DNA: TGTGCCAGCAGCTTAGATTCGGCTAGCGTTGATACGCAGTATTTT.